The TCR beta chain described here comes from a study of neoadjuvant nivolumab and ipilimumab in lung cancer. Of note for this clone: Antigen: not known.

Study-wide results and caveats: Pretherapy blood TCR richness correlated positively with resected tumor richness. Pathologic regression was not significantly tied to TCR clonality. TCR richness and clonality were higher in tumors than adjacent uninvolved lung.

The data were produced by immunoSEQ multiplex PCR, yet TCRdb's version contains in-frame clones alone and is incomplete. The sample has under 7,000 clones; 60% to 80% are singletons. The V and J ends lost 4 bases and 4 bases respectively, with 16 bases between them. The CDR3 runs to 15 residues. Germline loops: CDR1 MNHEY, CDR2 SMNVEV (reference sequence). This sample comprised tumor tissue, obtained after neoadjuvant nivolumab, alone or with ipilimumab, at or shortly before surgery. This TCR came from an adult with non-small cell lung cancer. The rearrangement uses TRBV27 and TRBJ1-1, with D tentatively TRBD1 (6 bases). Here the CDR3 reads CASSWGAGWGTEAFF. The CDR3 region has the DNA TGTGCCAGCAGTTGGGGGGCAGGATGGGGCACTGAAGCTTTCTTT.